Detailed here is one TCR beta chain. These data originate in a study of blood T cell repertoires in COVID-19. Across the study: Acute-phase and convalescent COVID-19 samples originated in the United States, Italy and Spain. T cells, B-cell-depleted T cells, or PBMCs supplied cDNA or gDNA.

The CDR3 is 13 amino acids. CDR1 is SGHKS and CDR2 is YYEKEE in the germline V gene (reference sequence). The J segment lost 10 bases and the V segment lost 0 bases, leaving 3 bases of the junction unmatched. As processed by the authors: Nucleated cell counts were estimated from reference gene primer amplification. Sequencing used immunoSEQ multiplex PCR; TCRdb keeps in-frame clones, though not all of them. V, J and clone size reflect that table, while D and trimming were determined from the DNA. The sample yields about 150,000 clones, around 74% seen once. The V gene is TRBV5-5, the J gene TRBJ1-5, with 8 bases aligning to TRBD1. The source of this sequence is a woman older than 75 with acute or convalescent COVID-19. The sample consisted of peripheral blood. The CDR3 region is CASSLGGQGPQHF. CDR3 nucleotides: TGTGCCAGCAGCTTGGGCGGACAGGGACCCCAGCATTTT. The variable domain in full, with the rest retrieved from reference TRBV5-5 and TRBJ1-5, is DAGVTQSPTHLIKTRGQQVTLRCSPISGHKSVSWYQQVLGQGPQFIFQYYEKEERGRGNFPDRFSARQFPNYSSELNVNALLLGDSALYLCASSLGGQGPQHFGDGTRLSIL.